This entry is about one TCR beta chain. The antigen is undetermined. The CDR3 runs to 13 residues. The germline V gene has CDR1 SQVTM and CDR2 ANQGSEA. Expressed TCRB transcripts were sequenced, since all the RNA that had been isolated was reverse transcribed. The method was immunoSEQ multiplex PCR; TCRdb's version includes in-frame clones alone and lacks a portion of them. This table has 150,000 to 200,000 clones, roughly 59% appearing once. This specimen belongs to a study of beta chain features in type 1 diabetes. Study-level findings and limits: The study found moderately but significantly shorter TCRB CDR3s in all four CD4+ subsets of Type 1 diabetes patients.

This clonotype was sampled from a young man with type 1 diabetes. Material: naive CD4+ T cells from blood. The gene calls are TRBV29-1 and TRBJ2-7, with D perhaps matching TRBD1 (5 bases). The J call is uncertain, as TRBJ2-5 better fits the DNA end. Written as DNA, the CDR3 is TGCAGCGTTGAGGGGCAGGGTCAAGAGACCCAGTACTTC. This encodes CSVEGQGQETQYF.